This T cell receptor beta chain was recorded in a study of blood T cell repertoires in COVID-19. Only in-frame clones appear in the TCRdb table, and some are missing; sequencing was by immunoSEQ multiplex PCR. This sample carries about 140,000 clones, about 80% of them seen once, and the ten largest clones take 6% to 7.5%. This CDR3 is 14 amino acids long. Germline loops: CDR1 SGHTA, CDR2 FQGNSA. The junction had 7 bases not matched to a gene; V was cut back by 5 bases and J by 3 bases. Sequencing used peripheral blood. This receptor was identified in a human donor in a cohort sampled during active COVID-19. This chain joins TRBV7-2 and TRBJ2-7; 7 bases match TRBD1. The CDR3 DNA reads TGTGCCAGCAGCCCGCGGACAGGAAACTACGAGCAGTACTTC. It codes for CASSPRTGNYEQYF.